This T cell receptor (beta chain) is from a study of T cell repertoires in cytomegalovirus infection. Each CDR3 protein gets one entry after TCRdb re-called the reads with MiXCR. The profile shows around 71,000 distinct CDR3 sequences, approximately 22% of them singletons. In its sample, this clonotype was seen many times. No antigen is known for it. This sequence originates from a human donor in good health (CMV status not recorded). Some clones in this sample may be carry-over from other donors' samples. Sequenced here: CD8+ T cells from cultured PBMCs, sampled from culture after CMV antigen stimulation.

The CDR3 DNA is TGTGCCAGCAGTTTCGGGGGAAACACCGGGGAGCTGTTTTTT. Translated, it gives CASSFGGNTGELFF. The genes are TRBV12-3 or TRBV12-4 and TRBJ2-2; weak D call: TRBD2 (6 bases). Trimming took off 3 bases at V and 2 bases at J, with 7 bases between the two ends. The CDR3 is 14 amino acids.